This T cell receptor (beta chain) comes out of a study of blood T cell repertoires in COVID-19. Study-level information: Samples of COVID-19 (acute and convalescent) were obtained from the United States, Italy and Spain. PBMCs, B-cell-depleted T cells, or T cells provided the cDNA or gDNA that made up the material.

With V trimmed by 2 bases and J by 6 bases, 6 bases remained unmatched. Germline assignment: CDR1 GTSNPN and CDR2 SVGIG (reference sequence). The CDR3 is 15 amino acids. The authors' processing: Amplifying reference gene primers gave estimates of nucleated cell counts. Some clones are missing from TCRdb's copy, which holds only in-frame ones; the method was immunoSEQ multiplex PCR. V and J calls and clone size are those listed in that table; D and trimming were worked out from the DNA. The table records about 140,000 clones, 75% to 90% of them present only once. The rearrangement uses TRBV30 and TRBJ2-4; TRBD2 matches at 11 bases. Sequencing was done on a sample of peripheral blood. The origin of this receptor is a woman at least 80 years old with acute or convalescent COVID-19. The CDR3 region is CAWSLTSGIGNIQYF. The DNA for the CDR3 is TGTGCCTGGAGTCTGACTAGCGGGATTGGAAACATTCAGTACTTC.